A single sample is the source of the 17 T cell receptor beta chains below, sequenced in a study of CD8+ T cells in alopecia areata. Reverse transcribed after extraction, RNA yielded cDNA as the sequencing template. Repertoires were generated with immunoSEQ multiplex PCR, while TCRdb's copy carries only in-frame clones and drops some. The table lists 140,000 to 150,000 clones, about three fifths of them singletons. Sequenced sample: CD8+ T cells sorted from blood. Receptor source: a human donor in good health.

This clone appeared once. V is TRBV27 and J is TRBJ1-5; the D gene is possibly TRBD1 (5 bases). CDR3 length: 15 amino acids. V was clipped by 6 bases and J by 5 bases, with 17 bases between them. The germline V gene has CDR1 MNHEY and CDR2 SMNVEV (reference sequence). This CDR3 reads CASSHTGTLYQPQHF. The CDR3 DNA reads TGTGCCAGCAGCCATACCGGGACCTTATATCAGCCCCAGCATTTT.

This rearrangement joins TRBV29-1 to TRBJ2-5, with D unclear. The V end was cut by 1 base, the J end by 3 bases, with 9 bases between. Per germline, CDR1 SQVTM and CDR2 ANQGSEA. The CDR3 is 13 amino acids. Here the CDR3 reads CSVEVSGEETQYF. As DNA, the CDR3 is TGCAGCGTTGAAGTGTCTGGAGAAGAGACCCAGTACTTC.

The rearrangement joins TRBV27 to TRBJ2-4; no reliable D call. The CDR3 has 15 residues. Germline V gene data show CDR1 as MNHEY and CDR2 as SMNVEV (reference sequence). Deletions cut 5 bases from V and 0 bases from J, with 11 bases between. CDR3 protein: CASSSNRGAKNIQYF. CDR3 DNA sequence: TGTGCCAGCAGTAGTAACAGAGGAGCCAAAAACATTCAGTACTTC.

In nucleotides, the CDR3 is TGTGCCAGCAGTCTACGGGGAAACAATGAGCAGTTCTTC. Protein sequence: CASSLRGNNEQFF. This chain connects TRBV27 to TRBJ2-1; D might be TRBD2 (5 bases). Trimming shortened V by 5 bases and J by 5 bases, and 10 bases separated the two germline ends. The germline CDR1 and CDR2 sequences are MNHEY and SMNVEV (reference sequence). There are 13 residues in the CDR3.

The J gene is TRBJ1-3, the V gene TRBV14; D is undetermined. Trimming took off 5 bases at V and 0 bases at J, with 8 bases between the two ends. CDR1 and CDR2 from the germline V gene are SGHDN and FVKESK. This CDR3 region has 14 residues. The CDR3 DNA reads as TGTGCCAGCAGCGAACATCGCTCTGGAAACACCATATATTTT. This translates into CASSEHRSGNTIYF.

The genes are TRBV7-9 and TRBJ2-1; D gene unclear. The CDR3 covers 12 residues. Germline assignment: CDR1 SEHNR and CDR2 FQNEAQ (reference sequence). The V and J ends lost 1 base and 8 bases respectively, with 6 bases between them. The CDR3 is CASSLEGHEQFF. In nucleotides, the CDR3 is TGTGCCAGCAGCTTAGAGGGCCATGAGCAGTTCTTC.

V is TRBV6-6 and J is TRBJ2-7; maybe TRBD1 (6 bases). The CDR3 extends over 12 amino acids. V dropped 6 bases and J dropped 3 bases, with 9 bases sitting between them. Germline V gene data show CDR1 as MNHNY and CDR2 as SVGAGI (reference sequence). CDR3 bases: TGTGCCAGCAGCCAAGGGGGCTACGAGCAGTACTTC. It is translated as CASSQGGYEQYF.

Here the CDR3 reads CASSPSGGSTEAFF. The DNA for the CDR3 is TGTGCCAGCAGCCCATCCGGTGGAAGCACTGAAGCTTTCTTT. J is TRBJ1-1 and V is TRBV7-2; D remains ambiguous. The CDR3 consists of 14 residues. Germline values: CDR1 SGHTA, CDR2 FQGNSA. The ends were cut back, 5 bases at V and 4 bases at J, with 14 bases in the middle.

In the case of this clone: The same CDR3 is also encoded by other DNA sequences in this sample. The V and J genes are TRBV27 and TRBJ2-7; tentatively, D is TRBD1 (5 bases). The CDR3 is made up of 11 amino acids. The V end was cut by 5 bases, the J end by 4 bases, with 6 bases between. The germline V gene encodes CDR1 MNHEY and CDR2 SMNVEV (reference sequence). CDR3 amino acids: CASSQGYEQYF. In DNA, the CDR3 is TGTGCCAGCAGTCAGGGATACGAGCAGTACTTC.

This chain connects TRBV30 to TRBJ2-7, with TRBD2 identical over 7 bases. CDR3 length equals 13 residues. The ends lost 5 bases at V and 4 bases at J; junction bases unmatched: 8. Germline CDR1 is GTSNPN and CDR2 is SVGIG (reference sequence). The CDR3: CAWASGTPYEQYF. CDR3 sequence (DNA): TGTGCCTGGGCGAGCGGGACTCCGTACGAGCAGTACTTC.

The V gene is TRBV29-1, the J gene TRBJ1-2, with D tentatively TRBD1 (5 bases). Germline values: CDR1 SQVTM, CDR2 ANQGSEA. Trimming removed 6 bases from V and 3 bases from J, with 17 bases in between. The length of the CDR3 is 14 residues. CDR3 DNA: TGCAGCGTGGTCAGGGCGTCGGAATACTATGGCTACACCTTC. Protein product: CSVVRASEYYGYTF. Complete variable domain (other parts from reference TRBV29-1 and TRBJ1-2): SAVISQKPSRDICQRGTSLTIQCQVDSQVTMMFWYRQQPGQSLTLIATANQGSEATYESGFVIDKFPISRPNLTFSTLTVSNMSPEDSSIYLCSVVRASEYYGYTFGSGTRLTVV.

The rearrangement joins TRBV29-1 to TRBJ2-3, with a possible D match to TRBD2 (6 bases). Germline V gene lookup returns CDR1 SQVTM and CDR2 ANQGSEA. V lost 2 bases and J lost 1, with 13 bases in between. The CDR3 has 15 amino acids. CDR3 bases: TGCAGCGTTGAAAACTCCGGGAGCCGCACAGATACGCAGTATTTT. Residues: CSVENSGSRTDTQYF.

The sample holds a few counts of this clone. V gene TRBV29-1 combines with J gene TRBJ2-5; 7 bases map to TRBD1. The J call may be wrong; the DNA end is better matched by TRBJ2-7. In germline, CDR1 is SQVTM, CDR2 ANQGSEA. CDR3 size: 14 residues. CDR3: CSVEEPGQSYEQYF. The DNA for the CDR3 is TGCAGCGTTGAAGAACCGGGACAGAGCTACGAGCAGTACTTC.

The chain is built from TRBV27 and TRBJ2-1, with 14 bases lining up with TRBD2. Germline V gives CDR1 MNHEY, CDR2 SMNVEV (reference sequence). J lost 9 bases, V lost 6 bases, and 4 bases had no gene match. The CDR3 has 14 amino acids. In DNA, the CDR3 is TGTGCCAGCAGCGGGACTAGCGGGAGTATTGAGCAGTTCTTC. It specifies CASSGTSGSIEQFF.

V gene TRBV9 combines with J gene TRBJ2-1, with D possibly TRBD2 on 6 matching bases. Germline V gives CDR1 SGDLS, CDR2 YYNGEE. The CDR3 loop spans 16 amino acids. Trimming took 4 bases from V and 1 from J, leaving 15 bases between them. The DNA of the CDR3 is TGTGCCAGCAGCTCCGGGGGTGGTATTTCCTACAATGAGCAGTTCTTC. This translates into CASSSGGGISYNEQFF.

The chain couples TRBV6-5 to TRBJ2-5; 9 bases map to TRBD1. V dropped 2 bases and J dropped 2; count of bases not matched to a gene: 6. The CDR3 totals 16 residues. Germline V gene sequence: CDR1 MNHEY, CDR2 SVGAGI. The DNA of the CDR3 is TGTGCCAGCAGTTACCTACTTGGACAGGGGCAAGAGACCCAGTACTTC. This gives the protein CASSYLLGQGQETQYF.

V is TRBV27 and J is TRBJ2-7; 7 bases agree with TRBD2. This CDR3 comprises 13 residues. CDR1 MNHEY and CDR2 SMNVEV come from the germline V gene (reference sequence). V lost 10 bases and J lost 2; bases outside the gene matches: 8. CDR3 loop: CATSRGVPYEQYF. CDR3 coding DNA: TGTGCCACCTCCCGGGGGGTCCCCTACGAGCAGTACTTC.